Below are 20 T cell receptor beta chains sequenced from a single sample in a study of blood T cell repertoires in COVID-19. Clones were sequenced by immunoSEQ multiplex PCR, and TCRdb holds only the in-frame ones, with some missing. The repertoire has some 120,000 clones, more than 70% of them found once; the top ten carry approximately 1.4%. The specimen sequenced was peripheral blood. The receptor set was obtained from a human donor in a cohort sampled during active COVID-19.

V is TRBV28 and J is TRBJ1-2; D unclear. The CDR3 loop spans 14 amino acids. V lost 2 bases and J lost 8, with 15 bases in between. Germline-derived CDR1 and CDR2 are MDHEN and SYDVKM. The CDR3 protein is CASSLPGQTGGYTF. CDR3 in DNA: TGTGCCAGCAGTTTACCCGGTCAAACGGGGGGCTACACCTTC.

CDR3 nucleotides: TGTGCCAGCAGTGGACGACTAGCGGGGCTCACAGATACGCAGTATTTT. Translated, it gives CASSGRLAGLTDTQYF. The chain recombines TRBV6-2 or TRBV6-3 with TRBJ2-3; TRBD2 agrees at 11 bases. CDR3 length equals 16 residues. Germline lookup yields CDR1 MNHEY and CDR2 SVGEGT. V trimming: 5 bases; J trimming: 2 bases; junction bases outside the gene matches: 6.

This sequence joins TRBV5-1 and TRBJ2-7; 7 positions match TRBD1. This CDR3 has 14 amino acids. Germline V gene lookup returns CDR1 SGHRS and CDR2 YFSETQ. The junction had 7 bases not matched to a gene; V was cut back by 3 bases and J by 4 bases. The CDR3 bases are TGCGCCAGCAGCTCACAGGGGAGTCATTACGAGCAGTACTTC. Translation: CASSSQGSHYEQYF.

About this clone itself: Other DNA sequences within the sample encode an identical CDR3. This chain joins TRBV11-2 and TRBJ2-1; 9 bases are shared with TRBD2. J was trimmed by 2 bases and V by 1 base; bases with no gene match: 3. Germline assignment: CDR1 SGHAT and CDR2 FQNNGV. There are 16 residues in the CDR3. CDR3 residues: CASSLVTSGAYNEQFF. As DNA, the CDR3 is TGTGCCAGCAGCTTAGTGACTAGCGGAGCCTACAATGAGCAGTTCTTC.

The V gene is TRBV7-9, the J gene TRBJ2-7; TRBD2 agrees at 10 bases. Unmatched junction bases numbered 1, after V lost 5 bases and J lost 0 bases. The CDR3 extends over 14 amino acids. Per germline, CDR1 SEHNR and CDR2 FQNEAQ (reference sequence). CDR3 region: CASSGTSDSYEQYF. The DNA for the CDR3 is TGTGCCAGCAGCGGGACTAGCGACTCCTACGAGCAGTACTTC.

The chain has TRBV7-9 and TRBJ2-2; tentatively, D is TRBD1 (6 bases). Trimming took 4 bases from V and 4 from J, leaving 13 bases between them. The CDR3 runs to 15 residues. CDR1 is SEHNR, CDR2 FQNEAQ, per germline (reference sequence). The chain's CDR3 is CASSSTGSSTGELFF. Written as DNA, the CDR3 is TGTGCCAGCAGCTCTACAGGGTCGAGCACCGGGGAGCTGTTTTTT.

CDR3 sequence reads: CASSQVGGAGTEAFF. CDR3 bases: TGTGCCAGCAGCCAGGTAGGGGGGGCGGGTACTGAAGCTTTCTTT. The chain employs TRBV3-1 (or the pseudogene TRBV3-2) and TRBJ1-1; D might be TRBD1 (6 bases). Trimming pared 3 bases from V and 5 bases from J, leaving 16 bases between. Per the germline V gene, CDR1 is LGHDT and CDR2 is YNNKEL (reference sequence). The CDR3 is 15 amino acids.

The CDR3 sequence is CASSLAWAGDRLNTEAFF. The CDR3 DNA reads as TGTGCCAGCAGCTTAGCTTGGGCAGGGGATCGGTTGAACACTGAAGCTTTCTTT. The rearrangement links TRBV7-9 to TRBJ1-1; the D gene is possibly TRBD1 (6 bases). Looked up from germline, CDR1 is SEHNR and CDR2 is FQNEAQ (reference sequence). The CDR3 has 18 amino acids. V lost 0 bases and J 0 bases, leaving 17 bases between the germline ends.

The chain is built from TRBV5-6 and TRBJ1-3, with a weak D call TRBD1 (5 bases). The CDR3 is made up of 14 amino acids. Trimming shortened V by 1 base and J by 4 bases, and 9 bases separated the two germline ends. Looked up from germline, CDR1 is SGHDT and CDR2 is YYEEEE. CDR3 amino acids: CASSLNPGGNTIYF. The CDR3 nucleotides are TGTGCCAGCAGCTTGAATCCAGGGGGAAACACCATATATTTT.

The chain is built from TRBV27 and TRBJ2-1; D may be TRBD2 (6 bases). The CDR3 has 14 amino acids. Per the germline V gene, CDR1 is MNHEY and CDR2 is SMNVEV (reference sequence). Trimming left V 3 bases short and J 5 bases short, with 11 bases between. The CDR3: CASSFRSGDNEQFF. CDR3 coding DNA: TGTGCCAGCAGTTTTAGGTCGGGGGACAATGAGCAGTTCTTC.

V usage is TRBV9 and J usage is TRBJ2-1, with 14 nucleotides matching TRBD2. The CDR3 loop spans 15 amino acids. With V trimmed by 2 bases and J by 12 bases, 7 bases remained unmatched. CDR1 is SGDLS, CDR2 YYNGEE, per germline. CDR3 sequence (DNA): TGTGCCAGCAGCGTGGGGACTAGCGGGGGAGCGGGGCAGTTCTTC. It specifies CASSVGTSGGAGQFF.

The chain joins TRBV2 to TRBJ2-7; TRBD2 matches at 9 bases. Germline V gives CDR1 SNHLY, CDR2 FYNNEI. V was clipped by 6 bases and J by 0 bases; unmatched bases: 9. CDR3 length equals 16 residues. In nucleotides, the CDR3 is TGTGCCAGCAGCCTGACTCTAGCGGGGATCTCCTACGAGCAGTACTTC. Protein product: CASSLTLAGISYEQYF.

The chain joins TRBV7-2 to TRBJ1-2; 7 nucleotides align to TRBD1. This CDR3 comprises 15 residues. Germline V gene lookup returns CDR1 SGHTA and CDR2 FQGNSA. The V segment lost 4 bases and the J segment 4 bases; nucleotides outside the gene matches: 9. The CDR3: CASSSSTTGLYGYTF. The CDR3 nucleotides are TGTGCCAGCAGCTCCAGTACGACAGGGCTCTATGGCTACACCTTC.

This rearrangement joins TRBV19 to TRBJ2-1; tentatively, D is TRBD2 (5 bases). Trimming cost V 1 base and J 9 bases, with 13 bases left between them. CDR1 and CDR2 (germline): LNHDA, SQIVND (reference sequence). The CDR3 has 14 residues. The CDR3 is CASSIVGNGGEQFF. CDR3 sequence (DNA): TGTGCCAGTAGTATAGTAGGGAATGGAGGTGAGCAGTTCTTC. Based on the CDR3 plus reference TRBV19 and TRBJ2-1, the full variable domain is DGGITQSPKYLFRKEGQNVTLSCEQNLNHDAMYWYRQDPGQGLRLIYYSQIVNDFQKGDIAEGYSVSREKKESFPLTVTSAQKNPTAFYLCASSIVGNGGEQFFGPGTRLTVL.

This clone was counted ten times or more. The junction departs from the called germline gene at one end, perhaps through a read error. Other DNA variants within this sample encode the same CDR3. The chain has TRBV7-7 and TRBJ2-2; 10 bases fit TRBD1. Per germline, CDR1 SSHAT and CDR2 FNYEAQ (reference sequence). The CDR3 totals 16 residues. The DNA for the CDR3 is TGTGCTAGCAGCCTAACCGGGACAGGGGTAGCCGGGGAGCTGTTTTTT. Protein: CASSLTGTGVAGELFF.

This rearrangement joins TRBV11-2 to TRBJ2-2, with D tentatively TRBD2 (6 bases). Germline CDR1 reads SGHAT; CDR2 reads FQNNGV. V shed 5 bases and J shed 3 bases, with 13 bases lying between them. CDR3 size: 15 residues. The CDR3 nucleotides are TGTGCCAGCAGCCCCGACGGGAGTGACACCGGGGAGCTGTTTTTT. This encodes CASSPDGSDTGELFF.

The gene calls are TRBV10-1 and TRBJ2-7; 10 nucleotides align to TRBD2. Germline CDR1 and CDR2: WNHNN and SYGVQD (reference sequence). This CDR3 spans 14 amino acids. With 6 bases clipped from V and 2 bases from J, the junction kept 4 bases outside the gene matches. The CDR3 is CASRQAGGPYEQYF. In nucleotides, the CDR3 is TGCGCCAGCAGACAAGCGGGAGGGCCCTACGAGCAGTACTTC.

The rearrangement links TRBV2 to TRBJ1-5; TRBD1 matches 12 bases. Germline CDR1 and CDR2: SNHLY and FYNNEI. The length of the CDR3 is 13 residues. V gave up 6 bases and J gave up 9 bases; unmatched junction bases: 3. CDR3 nucleotides: TGTGCCAGCAGGGGACAGGGGGCTGGGCCCCAGCATTTT. It is translated as CASRGQGAGPQHF.

V usage is TRBV7-2 and J usage is TRBJ2-5, with TRBD1 identical over 9 bases. Germline CDR1 SGHTA, CDR2 FQGNSA. The CDR3 totals 15 residues. The V gene end was trimmed by 0 bases and the J gene end by 4 bases; junction bases not matched to a gene: 3. The CDR3 DNA reads as TGTGCCAGCAGCTTAGCGGGACAGGGACTAGAGACCCAGTACTTC. Its protein is CASSLAGQGLETQYF.

The V gene is TRBV29-1, the J gene TRBJ1-1; D gene unclear. V lost 4 bases, J lost 4 bases, and 10 bases lay in between. CDR1 is SQVTM, CDR2 ANQGSEA, per germline. The CDR3 is 12 amino acids. The CDR3 loop reads CSVVGSGTEAFF. As DNA, the CDR3 is TGCAGCGTTGTTGGATCGGGCACTGAAGCTTTCTTT.